At least ten counts were recorded for the clone carrying this T cell receptor beta chain. The antigen is unknown. Using RNA template, CDR3s of TCR alpha and beta were amplified with iRepertoire arm-PCR. Via MiXCR, TCRdb re-called the multiplex PCR reads, giving one row per CDR3 protein. The data show approximately 120,000 distinct CDR3 sequences, roughly 25% seen once. From germline, CDR1 is LGHNA and CDR2 YNFKEQ. The CDR3 length is 14 residues. Trimming took off 4 bases at V and 6 bases at J, with 14 bases between the two ends. These data originate in a study of glioma-infiltrating T cells. Points from the study as a whole: CDR3 overlap between tissue and blood was very small. Tissue-blood divergence was below expectation in non-neoplastic patients, above in gliomas.

The sequenced sample consisted of glioma tissue, nonneoplastic brain tissue, or PBMCs (not recorded which). The receptor was derived from a human donor with low-grade glioma or glioblastoma, undergoing nonglioma brain surgery, or in good health (not recorded which). The V and J genes are TRBV4-2 and TRBJ2-3; tentatively, D is TRBD2 (6 bases). As DNA, the CDR3 is TGTGCCAGCAGCCCCCCGGGAGATGAGGATACGCAGTATTTT. It yields the protein CASSPPGDEDTQYF.